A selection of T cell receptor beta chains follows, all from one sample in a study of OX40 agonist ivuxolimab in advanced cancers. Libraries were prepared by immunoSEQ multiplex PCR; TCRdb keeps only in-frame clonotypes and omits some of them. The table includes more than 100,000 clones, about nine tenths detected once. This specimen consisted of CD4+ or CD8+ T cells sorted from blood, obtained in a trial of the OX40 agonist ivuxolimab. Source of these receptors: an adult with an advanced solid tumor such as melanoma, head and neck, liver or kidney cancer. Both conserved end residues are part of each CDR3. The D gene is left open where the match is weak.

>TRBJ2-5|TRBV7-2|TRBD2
TGTGCCAGCAGCTTAACCGGGACTAGCGGGAGAGAGACCCAGTACTTC
CASSLTGTSGRETQYF
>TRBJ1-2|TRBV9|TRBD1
TGTGCCAGCAGCGGCACAGGGGGCGCAGGAGGCTACACCTTC
CASSGTGGAGGYTF
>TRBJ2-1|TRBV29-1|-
TGCAGCGTTGAGGCGGGCCCCAACAATGAGCAGTTCTTC
CSVEAGPNNEQFF
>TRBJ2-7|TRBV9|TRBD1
TGTGCCAGCAGCGGGACAGGGGGCGAGCAGTACTTC
CASSGTGGEQYF
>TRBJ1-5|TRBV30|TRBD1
TGTGCCTGGAGTGTAGCAGGGGGAAATCAGCCCCAGCATTTT
CAWSVAGGNQPQHF
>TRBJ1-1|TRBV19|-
TGTGCCAGTAGCTTTACAGGGCCGACTGAAGCTTTCTTT
CASSFTGPTEAFF
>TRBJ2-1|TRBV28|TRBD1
TGTGCCAGCAGTCCCCCGGCGGGACAGGCCGTCCGAATGGGGGACAATGAGCAGTTCTTC
CASSPPAGQAVRMGDNEQFF
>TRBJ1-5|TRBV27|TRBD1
TGTGCCAGCGGGACAGGGCTTGGACGCAATCAGCCCCAGCATTTT
CASGTGLGRNQPQHF
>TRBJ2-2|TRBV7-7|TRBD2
TGTGCTAGCAGCCCGGGACTAGCGGGAGGGGCGACCGGGGAGCTGTTTTTT
CASSPGLAGGATGELFF
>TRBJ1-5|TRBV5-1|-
TGCGCCAGCAGCTTGTCCCAAAATCAGCCCCAGCATTTT
CASSLSQNQPQHF
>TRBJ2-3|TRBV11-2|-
TGTGCCAGCAGCTGGGGGGTCTTAGTGACAGATACGCAGTATTTT
CASSWGVLVTDTQYF
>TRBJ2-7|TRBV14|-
TGTGCCAGCAGCCAAGTAAATGGGTACGAGCAGTACTTC
CASSQVNGYEQYF
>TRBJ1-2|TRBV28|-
TGTGCCAGCGGATCCGAAGGGGCGCCGGGGGCACGGGGCTACACCTTC
CASGSEGAPGARGYTF
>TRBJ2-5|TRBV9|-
TGTGCCAGCAGCGTACAGGACGGACAAGAGACCCAGTACTTC
CASSVQDGQETQYF
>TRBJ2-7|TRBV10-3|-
TGTGCCATCAGTGAGCCGGGACGTTCCTACGAGCAGTACTTC
CAISEPGRSYEQYF